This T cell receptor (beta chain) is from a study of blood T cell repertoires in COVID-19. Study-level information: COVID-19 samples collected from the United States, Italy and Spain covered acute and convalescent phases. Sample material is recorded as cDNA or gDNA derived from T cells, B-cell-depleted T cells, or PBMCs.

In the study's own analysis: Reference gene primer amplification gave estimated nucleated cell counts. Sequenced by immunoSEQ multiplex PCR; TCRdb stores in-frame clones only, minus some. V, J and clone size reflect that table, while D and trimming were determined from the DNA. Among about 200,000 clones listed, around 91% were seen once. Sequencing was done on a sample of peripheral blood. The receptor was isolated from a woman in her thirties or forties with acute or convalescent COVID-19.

Written as DNA, the CDR3 is TGTGCCTGGATGACAAGGGGGCACCTATACGAGCAGTACGTC. It translates to CAWMTRGHLYEQYV. The rearrangement joins TRBV30 to TRBJ2-7, with 7 positions matching TRBD1. The CDR3 extends over 14 amino acids. Per germline, CDR1 GTSNPN and CDR2 SVGIG (reference sequence). The V and J ends lost 4 bases and 4 bases, in that order; junction bases with no gene match: 10.